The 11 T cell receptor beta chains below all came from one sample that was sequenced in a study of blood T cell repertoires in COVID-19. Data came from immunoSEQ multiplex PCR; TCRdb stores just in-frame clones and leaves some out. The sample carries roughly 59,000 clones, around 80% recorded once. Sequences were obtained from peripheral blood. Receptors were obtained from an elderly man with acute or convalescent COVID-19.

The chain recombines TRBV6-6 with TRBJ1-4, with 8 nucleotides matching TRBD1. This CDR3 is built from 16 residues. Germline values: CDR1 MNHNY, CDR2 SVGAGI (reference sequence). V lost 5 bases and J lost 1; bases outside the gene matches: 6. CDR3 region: CASSAPDRGTNEKLFF. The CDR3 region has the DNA TGTGCCAGCAGTGCGCCCGACAGGGGAACTAATGAAAAACTGTTTTTT.

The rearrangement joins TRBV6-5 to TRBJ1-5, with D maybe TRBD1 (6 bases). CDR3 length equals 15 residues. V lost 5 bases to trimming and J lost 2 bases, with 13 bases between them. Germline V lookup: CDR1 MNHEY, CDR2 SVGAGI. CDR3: CASSNRATGNQPQHF. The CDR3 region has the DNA TGTGCCAGCAGTAACAGGGCGACGGGCAATCAGCCCCAGCATTTT.

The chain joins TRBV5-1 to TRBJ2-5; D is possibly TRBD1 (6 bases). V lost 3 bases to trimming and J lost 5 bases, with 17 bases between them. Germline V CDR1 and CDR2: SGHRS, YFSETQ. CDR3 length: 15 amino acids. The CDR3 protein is CASSSLGGEWETQYF. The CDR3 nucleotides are TGCGCCAGCAGCTCTCTAGGGGGAGAGTGGGAGACCCAGTACTTC.

The CDR3 loop is CASSSQGREQYF. The CDR3, as DNA: TGTGCCAGCAGCTCACAGGGTCGCGAGCAGTACTTC. This chain uses TRBV7-6 with TRBJ2-7; tentative D call: TRBD1 (6 bases). Germline V gives CDR1 SGHVS, CDR2 FNYEAQ. The CDR3 has 12 amino acids. The V and J ends lost 4 bases and 6 bases respectively, with 10 bases between them.

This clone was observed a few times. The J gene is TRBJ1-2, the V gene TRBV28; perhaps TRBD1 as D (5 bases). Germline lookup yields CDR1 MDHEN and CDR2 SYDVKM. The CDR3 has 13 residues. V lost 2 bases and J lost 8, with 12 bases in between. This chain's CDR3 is CASSLQSSGGYTF. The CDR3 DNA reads TGTGCCAGCAGTTTACAGTCGTCAGGGGGCTACACCTTC.

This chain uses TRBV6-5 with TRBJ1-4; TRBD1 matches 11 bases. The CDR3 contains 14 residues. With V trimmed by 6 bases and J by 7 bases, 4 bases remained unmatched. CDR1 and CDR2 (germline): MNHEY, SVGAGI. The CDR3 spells CASREGQGVEKLFF. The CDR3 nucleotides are TGTGCCAGCAGGGAGGGACAGGGGGTTGAAAAACTGTTTTTT.

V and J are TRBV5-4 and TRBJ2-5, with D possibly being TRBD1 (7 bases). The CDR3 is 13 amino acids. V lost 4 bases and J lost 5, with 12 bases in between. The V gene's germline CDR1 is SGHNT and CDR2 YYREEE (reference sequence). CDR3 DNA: TGTGCCAGCAGCGCGGGACAGATGGAGACCCAGTACTTC. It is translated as CASSAGQMETQYF.

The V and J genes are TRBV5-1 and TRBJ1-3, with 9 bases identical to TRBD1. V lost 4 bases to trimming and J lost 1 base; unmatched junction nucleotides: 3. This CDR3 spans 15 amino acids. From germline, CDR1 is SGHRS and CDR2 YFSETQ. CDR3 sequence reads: CASSPGQGSGNTIYF. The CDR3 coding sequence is TGCGCCAGCAGCCCAGGACAGGGGTCTGGAAACACCATATATTTT.

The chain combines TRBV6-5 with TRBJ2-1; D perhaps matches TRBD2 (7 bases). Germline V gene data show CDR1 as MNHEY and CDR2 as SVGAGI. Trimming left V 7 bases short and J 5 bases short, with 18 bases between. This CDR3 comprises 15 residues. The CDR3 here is CASMGIRGGNNEQFF. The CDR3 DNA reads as TGTGCCAGCATGGGGATCCGCGGGGGCAACAATGAGCAGTTCTTC.

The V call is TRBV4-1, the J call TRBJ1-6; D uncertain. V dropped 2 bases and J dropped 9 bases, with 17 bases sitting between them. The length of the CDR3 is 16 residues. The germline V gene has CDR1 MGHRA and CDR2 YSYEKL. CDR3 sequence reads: CASSQLGLLGVSPLHF. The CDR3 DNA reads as TGCGCCAGCAGCCAATTGGGCCTGCTCGGGGTTTCACCCCTCCACTTT.

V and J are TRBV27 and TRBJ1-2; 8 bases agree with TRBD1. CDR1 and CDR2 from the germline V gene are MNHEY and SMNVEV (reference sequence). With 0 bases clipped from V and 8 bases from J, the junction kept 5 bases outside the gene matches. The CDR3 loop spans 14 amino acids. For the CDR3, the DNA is TGTGCCAGCAGTTTATCGGACAGGGTTTCCGGCTACACCTTC. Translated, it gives CASSLSDRVSGYTF.